Below are 32 T cell receptor beta chains sequenced from a single sample in a study of blood T cell repertoires in COVID-19. Clones were read by immunoSEQ multiplex PCR, and TCRdb kept only the in-frame ones, dropping some. The sample yields 190,000 or so clones, about 83% seen once. Material for sequencing was peripheral blood. The source of these receptors is a man in his fifties with active or convalescent COVID-19.

The chain recombines TRBV7-2 with TRBJ2-7, with D tentatively TRBD1 (5 bases). The CDR3 is made up of 16 amino acids. Per germline, CDR1 SGHTA and CDR2 FQGNSA. The V gene lost 1 base and the J gene lost 1 base, with 14 bases spanning the gap. The CDR3 DNA follows: TGTGCCAGCAGCTTAGTACCGGACACGAGGTCCTACGAGCAGTACTTC. Amino acids: CASSLVPDTRSYEQYF.

The chain employs TRBV5-1 and TRBJ1-2, with D uncertain. CDR1 SGHRS and CDR2 YFSETQ come from the germline V gene. V lost 0 bases to trimming and J lost 2 bases, with 5 bases between them. The CDR3 is 13 amino acids. The CDR3 DNA reads as TGCGCCAGCAGCTTGGGGCTGAACTATGGCTACACCTTC. This sequence encodes CASSLGLNYGYTF.

The CDR3 loop is CASSQVDRGLSGYTF. CDR3 nucleotide sequence: TGTGCCAGCAGCCAAGTCGACAGGGGGCTTAGTGGCTACACCTTC. The genes are TRBV3-1 (or the pseudogene TRBV3-2) and TRBJ1-2, with 10 positions matching TRBD1. This CDR3 spans 15 amino acids. V gave up 1 base and J gave up 7 bases; unmatched junction bases: 6. Germline V CDR1 and CDR2: LGHDT, YNNKEL (reference sequence).

The genes are TRBV28 and TRBJ1-2; D remains ambiguous. This CDR3 comprises 13 residues. The ends were cut back, 7 bases at V and 2 bases at J, with 11 bases in the middle. Germline V lookup: CDR1 MDHEN, CDR2 SYDVKM. The CDR3 reads CASTLDQNYGYTF. The DNA of the CDR3 is TGTGCCAGCACCCTAGACCAGAACTATGGCTACACCTTC.

As regards this clone: This specimen includes other DNA sequences encoding the same CDR3. The genes are TRBV19 and TRBJ2-3; the match to TRBD1 covers 8 bases. Unmatched junction bases numbered 3, after V lost 3 bases and J lost 1 base. Germline CDR1 LNHDA, CDR2 SQIVND (reference sequence). CDR3 length: 15 amino acids. The CDR3 nucleotides are TGTGCCAGTAGTATGACAGGGGCAGGCACAGATACGCAGTATTTT. This encodes CASSMTGAGTDTQYF.

This sequence joins TRBV12-2 and TRBJ2-1; TRBD2, the D gene given by the table, was not confirmed from the DNA. TRBV12-2 is tagged as a pseudogene. There are 16 residues in the CDR3. CDR3: CASRSHSGSLYNEQFF. CDR3 coding DNA: TGTGCAAGTCGCTCACACAGCGGGAGCCTATACAATGAGCAGTTCTTC.

This chain links TRBV6-6 with TRBJ2-7, with 7 bases fitting TRBD1. V gave up 7 bases and J gave up 3 bases; unmatched junction bases: 12. The CDR3 is 15 residues long. Per the germline V gene, CDR1 is MNHNY and CDR2 is SVGAGI (reference sequence). CDR3 coding DNA: TGTGCCAGCATAAGCCTAAACAGGGGAAACTACGAGCAGTACTTC. It encodes CASISLNRGNYEQYF.

CDR3 in DNA: TGTGCCAGTAGCCGCGGGCTGAATGAAAAACTGTTTTTT. Its protein product is CASSRGLNEKLFF. This rearrangement joins TRBV19 to TRBJ1-4; D unclear. Germline-derived CDR1 and CDR2 are LNHDA and SQIVND (reference sequence). The length of the CDR3 is 13 residues. Deletions cut 6 bases from V and 5 bases from J, with 10 bases between.

The chain is built from TRBV24-1 and TRBJ2-3, with 7 bases matching TRBD1. Germline CDR1 and CDR2: KGHDR and SFDVKD. V was clipped by 4 bases and J by 2 bases; unmatched bases: 8. The CDR3 totals 16 residues. This CDR3 reads CATSERTGAYTDTQYF. In DNA form, the CDR3 reads TGTGCCACCAGTGAGCGCACAGGGGCGTACACAGATACGCAGTATTTT.

This chain uses TRBV9 with TRBJ1-6, with D tentatively TRBD1 (6 bases). This CDR3 is 15 amino acids long. Trimming stripped 4 bases from V and 6 bases from J, with 14 bases between. The V gene's germline CDR1 is SGDLS and CDR2 YYNGEE. In DNA form, the CDR3 reads TGTGCCAGCAGCCTAGAAACAGGGAGTAATTCACCCCTCCACTTT. Protein sequence: CASSLETGSNSPLHF.

The V gene is TRBV10-3, the J gene TRBJ2-3; the match to TRBD2 covers 8 bases. This CDR3 is built from 14 residues. Per germline, CDR1 ENHRY and CDR2 SYGVKD. With 9 bases clipped from V and 7 bases from J, the junction kept 12 bases outside the gene matches. In nucleotides, the CDR3 is TGTGCCATAAACAACGACGGGGGGGCAAATACGCAGTATTTT. It specifies CAINNDGGANTQYF.

The chain carries TRBV9 and TRBJ2-7; D is uncertain. The germline CDR1 and CDR2 sequences are SGDLS and YYNGEE. The length of the CDR3 is 14 residues. Trimming left V 0 bases short and J 2 bases short, with 9 bases between. CDR3 in DNA: TGTGCCAGCAGCGTAGCGGCTAGACCCTACGAGCAGTACTTC. It is translated as CASSVAARPYEQYF.

In this sample, this clone turned up a few times. This sequence joins TRBV24-1 and TRBJ2-1, with 14 bases fitting TRBD2. Looked up from germline, CDR1 is KGHDR and CDR2 is SFDVKD. V shed 0 bases, J shed 4 bases, and the junction held 1 base outside the gene matches. CDR3 size: 17 residues. The CDR3 nucleotides read TGTGCCACCAGTGATTTGGGACTAGCGGGAGGTTACAATGAGCAGTTCTTC. Translation gives CATSDLGLAGGYNEQFF.

V is TRBV13 and J is TRBJ1-4, with D possibly matching TRBD1 (5 bases). Germline lookup yields CDR1 PRHDT and CDR2 FYEKMQ (reference sequence). The CDR3 consists of 15 residues. Trimming took off 7 bases at V and 5 bases at J, with 17 bases between the two ends. The chain's CDR3 is CASTKGAGGNEKLFF. CDR3 sequence (DNA): TGTGCCAGCACCAAAGGGGCGGGGGGGAATGAAAAACTGTTTTTT.

The rearrangement uses TRBV28 and TRBJ1-6; TRBD1 is a possible D gene (6 bases). The V gene's germline CDR1 is MDHEN and CDR2 SYDVKM. Trimming pared 3 bases from V and 2 bases from J, leaving 11 bases between. There are 16 residues in the CDR3. CDR3 sequence reads: CASSFSGGAYNSPLHF. In DNA form, the CDR3 reads TGTGCCAGCAGTTTTAGCGGGGGCGCCTATAATTCACCCCTCCACTTT.

A remark on this clone: The junction departs from the called germline gene at one end, perhaps through a read error. The genes are TRBV7-7 and TRBJ2-1, with D possibly being TRBD1 (6 bases). This CDR3 has 15 residues. From germline, CDR1 is SSHAT and CDR2 FNYEAQ (reference sequence). The CDR3 loop is CASSQTGLGYNEQFF. Here the CDR3 DNA reads TGTGCTAGCAGCCAAACAGGGTTAGGTTACAATGAGCAGTTCTTC.

This clone was recorded many times. The rearrangement links TRBV28 to TRBJ1-6; the D gene is possibly TRBD1 (5 bases). This CDR3 is 15 amino acids long. Germline CDR1 MDHEN, CDR2 SYDVKM. Trimming shortened V by 6 bases and J by 6 bases, and 15 bases separated the two germline ends. The CDR3 here is CASRPLGRPNSPLHF. Here the CDR3 DNA reads TGTGCCAGCAGGCCTTTGGGGCGGCCTAATTCACCCCTCCACTTT. Based on the CDR3 plus reference TRBV28 and TRBJ1-6, the full variable domain is DVKVTQSSRYLVKRTGEKVFLECVQDMDHENMFWYRQDPGLGLRLIYFSYDVKMKEKGDIPEGYSVSREKKERFSLILESASTNQTSMYLCASRPLGRPNSPLHFGNGTRLTVT.

This clone is a singleton in its sample. The V gene is TRBV7-9, the J gene TRBJ2-7; D possibly corresponds to TRBD1 (5 bases). The CDR3 runs 18 residues. The germline V gene encodes CDR1 SEHNR and CDR2 FQNEAQ (reference sequence). The V gene lost 6 bases and the J gene lost 0 bases, with 24 bases spanning the gap. Here the CDR3 DNA reads TGTGCCAGCAGGTCAGGGCAGGGCGTGGATCTGAGCTCCTACGAGCAGTACTTC. Translated: CASRSGQGVDLSSYEQYF.

The chain couples TRBV3-1 (or the pseudogene TRBV3-2) to TRBJ2-4; no firm D call. Germline V gene data show CDR1 as LGHDT and CDR2 as YNNKEL (reference sequence). V was trimmed by 4 bases and J by 6 bases, leaving 13 bases between them. This CDR3 is 14 amino acids long. CDR3 residues: CASSLAGWRNIQYF. CDR3 nucleotide sequence: TGTGCCAGCAGCCTGGCCGGTTGGAGAAACATTCAGTACTTC.

This chain uses TRBV30 with TRBJ2-7; maybe TRBD1 (5 bases). Per germline, CDR1 GTSNPN and CDR2 SVGIG (reference sequence). Deletions cut 3 bases from V and 3 bases from J, with 12 bases between. The CDR3 sequence is 13 residues long. CDR3 loop: CAWRGPASYEQYF. The CDR3 DNA sequence: TGTGCCTGGAGGGGGCCAGCTAGCTACGAGCAGTACTTC.

This clone was picked up one time. This sequence joins TRBV19 and TRBJ2-3, with D possibly matching TRBD2 (6 bases). Germline loops: CDR1 LNHDA, CDR2 SQIVND (reference sequence). The CDR3 runs 14 residues. V was shortened by 4 bases and J by 5 bases, with 13 bases between the two germline ends. The CDR3 bases are TGTGCCAGTAGTAGGAAACTAGCTATAGATACGCAGTATTTT. It encodes CASSRKLAIDTQYF.

The chain employs TRBV3-1 (or the pseudogene TRBV3-2) and TRBJ1-2; maybe TRBD1 (6 bases). The germline CDR1 and CDR2 sequences are LGHDT and YNNKEL (reference sequence). Trimming took 3 bases from V and 8 from J, leaving 16 bases between them. The CDR3 has 14 amino acids. As DNA, the CDR3 is TGTGCCAGCAGCCATACCTCGACAGGCCGGGGCTACACCTTC. This sequence encodes CASSHTSTGRGYTF.

The V call is TRBV4-2, the J call TRBJ2-1; 8 bases align to TRBD2. The ends lost 4 bases at V and 5 bases at J; junction bases unmatched: 10. CDR1 is LGHNA and CDR2 is YNFKEQ in the germline V gene. The CDR3 is 16 amino acids. CDR3 in DNA: TGTGCCAGCAGCCTGGCTGTCGGGGGGGCCGACAATGAGCAGTTCTTC. Encoded protein: CASSLAVGGADNEQFF.

The V and J genes are TRBV5-1 and TRBJ2-2, with 8 bases lining up with TRBD2. This CDR3 region has 15 residues. The V and J ends lost 4 bases and 5 bases, in that order; junction bases with no gene match: 7. The germline V gene encodes CDR1 SGHRS and CDR2 YFSETQ. DNA of the CDR3: TGCGCCAGCAGCAAAGGACGCGGGGGGACCGGGGAGCTGTTTTTT. Translated, it gives CASSKGRGGTGELFF.

The chain joins TRBV18 to TRBJ2-1; 10 bases are a match to TRBD2. This CDR3 has 15 amino acids. Germline V lookup: CDR1 KGHSH, CDR2 LQKENI. V shed 5 bases, J shed 8 bases, and the junction held 9 bases outside the gene matches. As DNA, the CDR3 is TGTGCCAGCTCATCTAGCGGGAGCGATGGAGATGAGCAGTTCTTC. It is translated as CASSSSGSDGDEQFF.

This chain connects TRBV29-1 to TRBJ1-2; D is ambiguous. V lost 4 bases, J lost 2 bases, and 14 bases lay in between. The CDR3 sequence is 14 residues long. Looked up from germline, CDR1 is SQVTM and CDR2 is ANQGSEA. The chain's CDR3 is CSVAYSPLNYGYTF. The DNA of the CDR3 is TGCAGCGTTGCTTACAGTCCACTCAACTATGGCTACACCTTC.

The chain recombines TRBV4-1 with TRBJ2-7; 10 nucleotides agree with TRBD2. Trimming at V came to 8 bases and at J to 2 bases, leaving 9 bases not matched to a gene. This CDR3 region has 15 residues. CDR1 MGHRA and CDR2 YSYEKL come from the germline V gene. This CDR3 reads CASGRGLADTYEQYF. For the CDR3, the DNA is TGCGCCAGCGGGCGAGGACTAGCGGATACCTACGAGCAGTACTTC.

This clone was seen ten or more times. This chain joins TRBV27 and TRBJ2-1, with TRBD1 identical over 8 bases. J lost 8 bases, V lost 0 bases, and 6 bases had no gene match. The CDR3 runs to 15 residues. Germline V lookup: CDR1 MNHEY, CDR2 SMNVEV (reference sequence). DNA for the CDR3: TGTGCCAGCAGTTTATCCCGGACAGGGAAGGATGAGCAGTTCTTC. Residues: CASSLSRTGKDEQFF.

The V and J genes are TRBV30 and TRBJ1-2, with 8 bases fitting TRBD1. CDR3 length: 12 amino acids. CDR1 is GTSNPN and CDR2 is SVGIG in the germline V gene (reference sequence). J gave up 6 bases and V 3 bases, and 3 bases lay outside the gene matches. Written as DNA, the CDR3 is TGTGCCTGGAGCGACAGGGGTCATGGCTACACCTTC. It is translated as CAWSDRGHGYTF. The complete variable domain, with remaining parts taken from reference TRBV30 and TRBJ1-2, reads SQTIHQWPATLVQPVGSPLSLECTVEGTSNPNLYWYRQAAGRGLQLLFYSVGIGQISSEVPQNLSASRPQDRQFILSSKKLLLSDSGFYLCAWSDRGHGYTFGSGTRLTVV.

The V and J genes are TRBV2 and TRBJ2-3; perhaps TRBD2 as D (6 bases). V was trimmed by 4 bases and J by 2 bases, leaving 10 bases between them. Germline V gene lookup returns CDR1 SNHLY and CDR2 FYNNEI. The CDR3 has 14 amino acids. The CDR3: CASSAGELTDTQYF. The CDR3 region has the DNA TGTGCCAGCAGTGCGGGAGAACTCACAGATACGCAGTATTTT. Full variable domain (remainder filled in from reference TRBV2 and TRBJ2-3): EPEVTQTPSHQVTQMGQEVILRCVPISNHLYFYWYRQILGQKVEFLVSFYNNEISEKSEIFDDQFSVERPDGSNFTLKIRSTKLEDSAMYFCASSAGELTDTQYFGPGTRLTVL.

The genes are TRBV28 and TRBJ1-3, with D possibly TRBD1 on 5 matching bases. The CDR3 runs to 12 residues. V lost 6 bases and J 2 bases, leaving 5 bases between the germline ends. Germline loops: CDR1 MDHEN, CDR2 SYDVKM. The CDR3 nucleotides read TGTGCCAGCAGGACAGCTGGAAACACCATATATTTT. Residues: CASRTAGNTIYF.

The sample holds one count of this clone. The chain combines TRBV7-9 with TRBJ2-1; 8 bases align to TRBD2. Trimming cost V 2 bases and J 8 bases; bases outside gene matches: 5. The CDR3 is made up of 14 amino acids. CDR1 is SEHNR, CDR2 FQNEAQ, per germline (reference sequence). DNA for the CDR3: TGTGCCAGCAGCTTAACTGCGGGAGGTTATGAGCAGTTCTTC. Translation gives CASSLTAGGYEQFF.